These T cell receptor beta chains were read from a single sample in a study of vaccination effects on CD4 cells after COVID-19. Their cognate antigens are unknown. Generated by immunoSEQ multiplex PCR, the TCRdb table keeps only in-frame clones and is missing some. The sample consists of approximately 40,000 clones, more than 65% of them appearing once. The sample was CD4+ T cells from PBMCs cultured without peptide, taken after COVID-19 vaccination. These receptors were taken from a human donor who had a prior SARS-CoV-2 infection. The CDR3 runs from the conserved cysteine through the conserved F or W. The order of the fields is V gene, clone size, J gene, D gene, CDR3 length, CDR3 protein, CDR3 DNA. A D gene is named only where the DNA matches it firmly. Clone size is not always given. Where it is, it says once, few, many or a class for expanded clones.

TRBV6-1	NA	TRBJ1-1	NA	15	CASSEDGGEYTEAFF	TGTGCCAGCAGTGAAGACGGGGGTGAGTACACTGAAGCTTTCTTT
TRBV4-3	NA	TRBJ2-1	TRBD1	16	CASSQVLDRAYNEQFF	TGCGCCAGCAGCCAAGTACTAGACAGGGCCTACAATGAGCAGTTCTTC
TRBV3-1/TRBV3-2	NA	TRBJ1-1	NA	15	CASSPYYRVGTEAFF	TGTGCCAGCAGCCCCTATTACAGGGTGGGGACTGAAGCTTTCTTT
TRBV18	NA	TRBJ2-3	TRBD1	14	CASSWQGVADTQYF	TGTGCCAGCTCGTGGCAGGGGGTCGCAGATACGCAGTATTTT
TRBV7-2	NA	TRBJ2-5	NA	13	CASTPRSQETQYF	TGTGCCAGCACCCCCCGGAGCCAAGAGACCCAGTACTTC
TRBV10-3	NA	TRBJ2-1	NA	16	CAISESGGALYNEQFF	TGTGCCATCAGTGAGTCGGGGGGGGCCCTATACAATGAGCAGTTCTTC
TRBV11-2	NA	TRBJ1-6	NA	16	CASSLTIGRGGSPLHF	TGTGCCAGCAGCTTAACTATCGGCAGGGGTGGCTCACCCCTCCACTTT
TRBV24-1	few	TRBJ2-1	NA	13	CATSEKAHNEQFF	TGTGCCACCAGTGAAAAGGCCCACAATGAGCAGTTCTTC
TRBV7-6	once	TRBJ2-7	NA	18	CASSLAVFGGASSYEQYF	TGTGCCAGCAGCTTAGCGGTGTTCGGCGGGGCGAGCTCCTACGAGCAGTACTTC
TRBV5-1	NA	TRBJ1-1	TRBD1	15	CASSLGLRGDTEAFF	TGCGCCAGCAGCTTGGGGCTCAGGGGGGACACTGAAGCTTTCTTT
TRBV3-1/TRBV3-2	NA	TRBJ2-5	TRBD1	15	CASKPRTGGQETQYF	TGTGCCAGCAAACCGAGGACAGGAGGCCAAGAGACCCAGTACTTC
TRBV5-1	NA	TRBJ2-5	NA	14	CASSSSGWVETQYF	TGCGCCAGCAGCTCCTCAGGGTGGGTTGAGACCCAGTACTTC
TRBV20-1	NA	TRBJ2-5	NA	12	CSASYQGETQYF	TGCAGTGCTAGTTATCAGGGGGAGACCCAGTACTTC
TRBV9	NA	TRBJ1-2	NA	14	CASSVIGGHYGYTF	TGTGCCAGCAGCGTAATAGGGGGGCACTATGGCTACACCTTC
TRBV9	NA	TRBJ2-7	NA	15	CASSPGGTRTYEQYF	TGTGCCAGCAGCCCAGGTGGCACGAGGACCTACGAGCAGTACTTC
TRBV27	NA	TRBJ2-1	TRBD2	15	CASSRPQRGENEQFF	TGTGCCAGCAGTCGACCCCAGCGGGGTGAGAATGAGCAGTTCTTC
TRBV15	NA	TRBJ1-3	TRBD1	16	CATSRDRTGTGNTIYF	TGTGCCACCAGCAGAGATCGGACAGGTACTGGAAACACCATATATTTT
TRBV2	NA	TRBJ2-2	TRBD1	13	CAPRDSPTGELFF	TGTGCCCCCCGGGACAGTCCGACCGGGGAGCTGTTTTTT
TRBV7-9	NA	TRBJ2-6	TRBD1	19	CASSPGQGPKSAGANVLTF	TGTGCCAGCAGCCCCGGACAGGGGCCTAAATCCGCTGGGGCCAACGTCCTGACTTTC
TRBV30	few	TRBJ1-5	TRBD1	16	CAWSVEDRGWGQPQHF	TGTGCCTGGAGTGTCGAGGACAGGGGATGGGGTCAGCCCCAGCATTTT
TRBV15	NA	TRBJ2-2	TRBD1	19	CATSRNRTGIYWATGELFF	TGTGCCACCAGCAGAAACCGGACAGGGATTTACTGGGCCACCGGGGAGCTGTTTTTT
TRBV4-3	once	TRBJ2-3	TRBD2	18	CASSRGLAGGPDTDTQYF	TGCGCCAGCAGCCGGGGACTAGCGGGAGGGCCGGACACAGATACGCAGTATTTT
TRBV4-3	NA	TRBJ2-1	TRBD1	17	CASSQDRTDRAFNEQFF	TGCGCCAGCAGCCAAGATCGAACGGACAGGGCTTTCAATGAGCAGTTCTTC
TRBV4-3	few	TRBJ2-3	NA	15	CASSQDWLVADTQYF	TGCGCCAGCAGCCAAGATTGGTTAGTGGCAGATACGCAGTATTTT
TRBV15	NA	TRBJ1-2	NA	11	CATSPTYGYTF	TGTGCCACCAGCCCAACTTATGGCTACACCTTC
TRBV5-1	NA	TRBJ2-1	TRBD1	16	CASSPIRGQGVNEQFF	TGCGCCAGCAGCCCAATCCGCGGACAGGGGGTAAATGAGCAGTTCTTC
TRBV5-1	NA	TRBJ2-7	NA	12	CASSPGENEQYF	TGCGCCAGCAGCCCCGGCGAGAACGAGCAGTACTTC
TRBV2	NA	TRBJ2-3	TRBD2	16	CASGTSGSESTDTQYF	TGTGCCAGCGGGACTAGCGGGAGTGAAAGCACAGATACGCAGTATTTT
TRBV10-1	NA	TRBJ1-1	TRBD1	17	CASRPGQERPPNTEAFF	TGCGCCAGCAGGCCGGGACAGGAGCGGCCCCCGAACACTGAAGCTTTCTTT
TRBV7-2	NA	TRBJ2-3	NA	15	CASSLLFAGTDTQYF	TGTGCCAGCAGCTTACTTTTTGCGGGAACCGATACGCAGTATTTT
TRBV4-2	NA	TRBJ1-1	NA	14	CASSQDQDSREAFF	TGTGCCAGCAGCCAAGATCAGGACAGTCGCGAAGCTTTCTTT
TRBV7-2	NA	TRBJ1-6	NA	15	CASSPTRGGNSPLHF	TGTGCCAGCAGCCCGACCCGTGGGGGAAATTCACCCCTCCACTTT
TRBV12-1	NA	TRBJ2-6	NA	18	CASSLRRDLSSGANVLTF	TGTGCCAGCAGCTTACGACGGGACCTGAGCTCTGGGGCCAACGTCCTGACTTTC
TRBV30	NA	TRBJ1-4	NA	14	CAWSVFSGYEKLFF	TGTGCCTGGAGTGTATTTTCGGGTTACGAAAAACTGTTTTTT
TRBV4-2	NA	TRBJ1-1	NA	16	CASSQDKQKGNTEAFF	TGTGCCAGCAGCCAAGATAAACAAAAGGGGAATACTGAAGCTTTCTTT
TRBV6-7	NA	TRBJ1-3	NA	17	CARKTRGRGCGGNTIYF	TGTGCCAGAAAAACCCGGGGCCGGGGGTGTGGTGGAAACACCATATATTTT
TRBV5-4	NA	TRBJ2-1	NA	14	CASSWQTANNEQFF	TGTGCCAGCAGCTGGCAGACAGCTAACAATGAGCAGTTCTTC
TRBV6-5	NA	TRBJ1-1	NA	14	CASRKQGMNTEAFF	TGTGCCAGCAGAAAACAGGGTATGAACACTGAAGCTTTCTTT
TRBV2	once	TRBJ1-2	NA	15	CASGPHGDIDYGYTF	TGTGCCAGCGGCCCCCACGGGGACATCGACTATGGCTACACCTTC
TRBV30	NA	TRBJ2-2	NA	12	CAWSTQTVRLFF	TGTGCCTGGAGTACCCAGACAGTAAGGTTGTTTTTT
TRBV29-1	NA	TRBJ2-3	TRBD2	14	CSARLAGVSDTQYF	TGCAGCGCTAGACTAGCGGGAGTGTCAGATACGCAGTATTTT
TRBV18	NA	TRBJ1-5	TRBD1	16	CASSRRMDRGDQPQHF	TGTGCCAGCTCACGCCGAATGGACAGGGGCGATCAGCCCCAGCATTTT
TRBV3-1/TRBV3-2	once	TRBJ1-2	NA	15	CASSQVMGVNYGYTF	TGTGCCAGCAGCCAAGTTATGGGAGTTAACTATGGCTACACCTTC
TRBV10-3	few	TRBJ2-7	TRBD2	17	CAISGSKPGLAYDEQYF	TGTGCCATCAGTGGATCAAAGCCGGGACTAGCGTATGACGAGCAGTACTTC
TRBV2	NA	TRBJ2-2	NA	17	CASSTNRRGSNTGELFF	TGTGCCAGCAGCACAAATCGACGAGGGTCGAACACCGGGGAGCTGTTTTTT
TRBV5-1	few	TRBJ2-2	NA	15	CASSQLTGEVGELFF	TGCGCCAGCAGCCAACTTACAGGGGAGGTCGGGGAGCTGTTTTTT
TRBV5-1	NA	TRBJ2-2	TRBD1	16	CASSYSGTGVTGELFF	TGCGCCAGCAGCTACTCCGGGACAGGGGTCACCGGGGAGCTGTTTTTT
TRBV3-1/TRBV3-2	NA	TRBJ1-1	NA	12	CASSQDLEGAFF	TGTGCCAGCAGCCAAGATCTTGAAGGAGCTTTCTTT